One and the same sample provided the 18 T cell receptor beta chains below, sequenced in a study of blood T cell repertoires in COVID-19. Generated by immunoSEQ multiplex PCR, the TCRdb table keeps only in-frame clones and is missing some. The table records 350,000 to 450,000 clones, about 88% of them present only once. The sample comprised peripheral blood. The source of these receptors is a woman in her thirties or forties with COVID-19, enrolled during active disease.

This clone was observed a single time. The chain carries TRBV4-1 and TRBJ1-4, with 7 bases lining up with TRBD1. The CDR3 consists of 16 residues. Germline V lookup: CDR1 MGHRA, CDR2 YSYEKL. Germline trimming cut 4 bases from V and 5 bases from J; bases unmatched to any gene: 10. The CDR3 DNA follows: TGCGCCAGCAGCCCGTACATTGGGACAGCAAATGAAAAACTGTTTTTT. Protein product: CASSPYIGTANEKLFF.

The chain is built from TRBV7-8 and TRBJ1-5; TRBD1 matches at 11 bases. The CDR3 consists of 16 residues. Losses at the gene ends were 5 bases for V and 3 bases for J; bases not matched to a gene: 6. Germline-derived CDR1 and CDR2 are SGHVS and FQNEAQ. CDR3 bases: TGTGCCAGCAGCCCGAGGACAGGGGGCCCCAATCAGCCCCAGCATTTT. Protein sequence: CASSPRTGGPNQPQHF.

The V call is TRBV3-1 (or the pseudogene TRBV3-2), the J call TRBJ2-2; 16 nucleotides match TRBD2. Trimming cost V 5 bases and J 7 bases; bases outside gene matches: 10. The CDR3 has 18 residues. Germline CDR1 and CDR2: LGHDT and YNNKEL (reference sequence). The CDR3 region is CASSYYGTSGRANGELFF. The CDR3 bases are TGTGCCAGCAGCTACTATGGGACTAGCGGGAGGGCCAACGGGGAGCTGTTTTTT.

This clone was seen a single time. The J gene is TRBJ2-3, the V gene TRBV28; D might be TRBD1 (5 bases). Germline loops: CDR1 MDHEN, CDR2 SYDVKM. V lost 2 bases and J lost 1, with 7 bases in between. The CDR3 has 14 residues. As DNA, the CDR3 is TGTGCCAGCAGTTTAGTGGGGCGCACAGATACGCAGTATTTT. This translates into CASSLVGRTDTQYF. Full variable domain (outside the CDR3, taken from reference TRBV28 and TRBJ2-3): DVKVTQSSRYLVKRTGEKVFLECVQDMDHENMFWYRQDPGLGLRLIYFSYDVKMKEKGDIPEGYSVSREKKERFSLILESASTNQTSMYLCASSLVGRTDTQYFGPGTRLTVL.

The rearrangement uses TRBV5-6 and TRBJ2-2; unclear D gene. The CDR3 loop spans 14 amino acids. Germline CDR1 and CDR2: SGHDT and YYEEEE. Trimming stripped 0 bases from V and 1 base from J, with 4 bases between. The CDR3: CASSLGGNTGELFF. CDR3 coding DNA: TGTGCCAGCAGCTTGGGCGGGAACACCGGGGAGCTGTTTTTT.

The rearrangement joins TRBV28 to TRBJ1-1; possibly TRBD1 for D (6 bases). The CDR3 is 15 residues long. CDR1 and CDR2 (germline): MDHEN, SYDVKM. The germline V and J ends were trimmed by 7 bases and 4 bases, with 19 bases remaining between them. CDR3 in amino acids: CASIGRGAPSTEAFF. CDR3 nucleotides: TGTGCCAGCATAGGGAGGGGGGCGCCGAGCACTGAAGCTTTCTTT.

This chain joins TRBV19 and TRBJ1-1; D is unclear. V lost 5 bases and J lost 5, with 18 bases in between. Germline V lookup: CDR1 LNHDA, CDR2 SQIVND (reference sequence). The CDR3 runs 15 residues. The CDR3 nucleotides read TGTGCCAGTAGTCCCCGGCGCAGGCGGGAGACTGAAGCTTTCTTT. This translates into CASSPRRRRETEAFF.

The rearrangement links TRBV27 to TRBJ2-5, with 8 bases identical to TRBD1. Germline CDR1 MNHEY, CDR2 SMNVEV (reference sequence). The CDR3 totals 15 residues. V trimming: 3 bases; J trimming: 0 bases; junction bases outside the gene matches: 3. The CDR3 spells CASSFWDRYQETQYF. The DNA for the CDR3 is TGTGCCAGCAGTTTCTGGGACAGGTACCAAGAGACCCAGTACTTC.

On this clone: The junction does not match germline at one end; this may be a read error. For the CDR3, the DNA is TGCAGCGTCGAAGGAAGGGACTACGGGGAGCAGTACTTC. Amino acids: CSVEGRDYGEQYF. V usage is TRBV29-1 and J usage is TRBJ2-7, with 7 nucleotides matching TRBD2. Germline CDR1 and CDR2: SQVTM and ANQGSEA. CDR3 length: 13 residues.

V and J are TRBV4-3 and TRBJ1-6, with 10 bases fitting TRBD1. The junction had 3 bases not matched to a gene; V was cut back by 3 bases and J by 7 bases. Germline V gene sequence: CDR1 LGHNA, CDR2 YSLEER. CDR3 length: 15 residues. The CDR3 loop reads CASSQRGQGNSPLHF. The CDR3 DNA sequence: TGCGCCAGCAGCCAGAGGGGACAGGGGAATTCACCCCTCCACTTT.

This clone came up a few times. The rearrangement joins TRBV7-2 to TRBJ1-5, with a weak D call TRBD1 (6 bases). The V and J ends lost 5 bases and 5 bases respectively, with 13 bases between them. The CDR3 is 14 amino acids. Germline V lookup: CDR1 SGHTA, CDR2 FQGNSA. The CDR3 loop is CASSPTGTHQPQHF. CDR3 nucleotide sequence: TGTGCCAGCAGCCCAACAGGGACGCATCAGCCCCAGCATTTT.

The chain couples TRBV3-1 (or the pseudogene TRBV3-2) to TRBJ2-3; 8 bases align to TRBD2. J gave up 15 bases and V 1 base, and 3 bases lay outside the gene matches. The CDR3 has 11 amino acids. Looked up from germline, CDR1 is LGHDT and CDR2 is YNNKEL (reference sequence). The CDR3 loop is CASSQAGGSYF. CDR3 DNA sequence: TGTGCCAGCAGCCAAGCGGGGGGGTCATATTTT.

The chain combines TRBV10-3 with TRBJ1-1; TRBD1 matches at 10 bases. V gave up 7 bases and J gave up 5 bases; unmatched junction bases: 4. Germline V CDR1 and CDR2: ENHRY, SYGVKD. The CDR3 has 13 amino acids. The CDR3 is CAIMRDRGTEAFF. The CDR3, as DNA: TGTGCCATCATGAGGGACAGGGGAACTGAAGCTTTCTTT.

This sequence joins TRBV11-3 and TRBJ2-1, with 7 bases that match TRBD2. Germline CDR1 SGHNT, CDR2 YENEEA. Losses at the gene ends were 0 bases for V and 6 bases for J; bases not matched to a gene: 11. The CDR3 runs 17 residues. DNA of the CDR3: TGTGCCAGCAGCTTAGATCTATCGGGCGGGAGTACCAATGAGCAGTTCTTC. This codes for CASSLDLSGGSTNEQFF.

This clone was picked up one time. V is TRBV30 and J is TRBJ1-1; D not resolved. CDR1 is GTSNPN and CDR2 is SVGIG in the germline V gene (reference sequence). V lost 3 bases and J lost 1, with 9 bases in between. The CDR3 runs to 13 residues. DNA for the CDR3: TGTGCCTGGAGAAGTCGCAGGAACACTGAAGCTTTCTTT. It specifies CAWRSRRNTEAFF.

V and J are TRBV15 and TRBJ1-2, with D possibly being TRBD1 (6 bases). CDR3 length: 15 amino acids. In germline, CDR1 is LNHNV, CDR2 YYDKDF (reference sequence). Trimming pared 6 bases from V and 5 bases from J, leaving 19 bases between. DNA for the CDR3: TGTGCCACCAGACAGGGCAAAGAGCCAACTTATGGCTACACCTTC. This sequence encodes CATRQGKEPTYGYTF.

The chain carries TRBV4-3 and TRBJ1-1, with a possible D match to TRBD1 (5 bases). Germline CDR1 LGHNA, CDR2 YSLEER. CDR3 length: 15 residues. V was shortened by 1 base and J by 0 bases, with 9 bases between the two germline ends. CDR3 in DNA: TGCGCCAGCAGCCAAGGCACAGGCTTGAACACTGAAGCTTTCTTT. Amino acids: CASSQGTGLNTEAFF.

V is TRBV27 and J is TRBJ1-1; a possible D gene is TRBD1 (6 bases). This CDR3 has 15 amino acids. Trimming left V 5 bases short and J 2 bases short, with 15 bases between. Per the germline V gene, CDR1 is MNHEY and CDR2 is SMNVEV (reference sequence). The CDR3 sequence is CASSRNREPNTEAFF. CDR3 sequence (DNA): TGTGCCAGCAGTAGAAACAGGGAACCTAACACTGAAGCTTTCTTT.